This TCR beta chain was recovered during a study of cytomegalovirus exposure and HLA in healthy donors. Study results and limitations: In a later analysis, HLA-associated TCR beta chains were more clonally expanded than equally common others.

Primers included in the PCR were 60 Vbeta and 13 Jbeta primers. Produced via immunoSEQ multiplex PCR; TCRdb's table is partial and in-frame only. The specimen's table records some 130,000 clones. At sampling all donors were nominally healthy, likely with unrecorded immune exposures. The CDR3 contains 13 residues. V was pared by 1 base and J by 3 bases, with 7 bases between. From germline, CDR1 is SGHNT and CDR2 YENEEA. Details on this clone: Its specificity is unknown.

The material sequenced was PBMCs. J is TRBJ2-7 and V is TRBV11-3, with TRBD1 as a possible D gene (6 bases). The TCR originated in a man aged 18 to 30 in good health and CMV-seronegative. Here the CDR3 reads CASSLGGGYEQYF. The CDR3 DNA follows: TGTGCCAGCAGCTTAGGAGGGGGCTACGAGCAGTACTTC.